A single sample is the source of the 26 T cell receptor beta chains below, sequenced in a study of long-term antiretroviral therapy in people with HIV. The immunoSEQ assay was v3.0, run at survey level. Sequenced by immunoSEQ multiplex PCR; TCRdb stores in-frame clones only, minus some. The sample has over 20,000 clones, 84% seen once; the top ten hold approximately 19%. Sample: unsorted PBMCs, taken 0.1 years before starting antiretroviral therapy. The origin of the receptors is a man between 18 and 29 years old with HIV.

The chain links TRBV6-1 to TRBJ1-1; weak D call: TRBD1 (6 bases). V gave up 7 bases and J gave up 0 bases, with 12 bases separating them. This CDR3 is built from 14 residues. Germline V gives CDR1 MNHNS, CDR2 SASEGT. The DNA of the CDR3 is TGTGCCAGCATCTCGGGACACATGAACACTGAAGCTTTCTTT. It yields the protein CASISGHMNTEAFF.

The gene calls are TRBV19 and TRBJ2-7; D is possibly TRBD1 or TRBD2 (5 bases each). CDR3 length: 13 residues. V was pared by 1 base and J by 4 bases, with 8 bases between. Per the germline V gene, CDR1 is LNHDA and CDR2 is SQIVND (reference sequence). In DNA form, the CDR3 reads TGTGCCAGTAGTATAGCCAGGGAGTACGAGCAGTACTTC. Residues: CASSIAREYEQYF.

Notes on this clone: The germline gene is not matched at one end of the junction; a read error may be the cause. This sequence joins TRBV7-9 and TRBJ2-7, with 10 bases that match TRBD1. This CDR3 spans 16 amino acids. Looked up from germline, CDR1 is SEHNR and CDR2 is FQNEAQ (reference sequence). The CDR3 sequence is CASRLGRDRGPYEQYF. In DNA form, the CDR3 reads TGTGCCAGCAGGTTAGGCCGGGACAGGGGTCCCTACGAGCAGTACTTC. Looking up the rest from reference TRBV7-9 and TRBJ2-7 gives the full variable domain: DTGVSQNPRHKITKRGQNVTFRCDPISEHNRLYWYRQTLGQGPEFLTYFQNEAQLEKSRLLSDRFSAERPKGSFSTLEIQRTEQGDSAMYLCASRLGRDRGPYEQYFGPGTRLTVT.

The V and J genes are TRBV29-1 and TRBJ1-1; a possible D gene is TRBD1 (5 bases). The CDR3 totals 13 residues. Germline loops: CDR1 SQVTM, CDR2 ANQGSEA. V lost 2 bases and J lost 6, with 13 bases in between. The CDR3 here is CSVEMGVSPEAFF. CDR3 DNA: TGCAGCGTTGAAATGGGGGTTTCACCTGAAGCTTTCTTT.

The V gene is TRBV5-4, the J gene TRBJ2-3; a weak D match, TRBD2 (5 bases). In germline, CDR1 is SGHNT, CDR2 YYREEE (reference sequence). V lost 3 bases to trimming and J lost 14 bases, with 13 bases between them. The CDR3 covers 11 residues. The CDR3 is CASSSGSWAYF. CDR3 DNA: TGTGCCAGCAGCTCGGGATCCTGGGCGTATTTT. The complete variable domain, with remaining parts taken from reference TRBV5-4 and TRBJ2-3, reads ETGVTQSPTHLIKTRGQQVTLRCSSQSGHNTVSWYQQALGQGPQFIFQYYREEENGRGNFPPRFSGLQFPNYSSELNVNALELDDSALYLCASSSGSWAYFGPGTRLTVL.

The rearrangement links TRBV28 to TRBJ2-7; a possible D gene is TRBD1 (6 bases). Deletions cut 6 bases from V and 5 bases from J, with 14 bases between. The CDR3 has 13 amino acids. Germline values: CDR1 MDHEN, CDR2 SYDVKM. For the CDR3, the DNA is TGTGCCAGCAGACGGTTGACAGGCAACGAGCAGTACTTC. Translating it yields CASRRLTGNEQYF.

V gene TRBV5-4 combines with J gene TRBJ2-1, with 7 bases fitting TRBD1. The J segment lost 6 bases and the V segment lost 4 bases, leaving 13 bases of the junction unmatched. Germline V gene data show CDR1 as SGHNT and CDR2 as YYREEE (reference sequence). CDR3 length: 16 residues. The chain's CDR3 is CASSIEGGVVGNEQFF. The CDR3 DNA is TGTGCCAGCAGCATTGAAGGGGGCGTAGTCGGCAATGAGCAGTTCTTC.

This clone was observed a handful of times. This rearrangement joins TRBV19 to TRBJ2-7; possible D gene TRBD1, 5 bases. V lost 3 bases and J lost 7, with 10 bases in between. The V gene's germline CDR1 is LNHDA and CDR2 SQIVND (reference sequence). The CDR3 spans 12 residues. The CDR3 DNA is TGTGCCAGTAGTATCGTTTCAGGGGAGCAGTACTTC. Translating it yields CASSIVSGEQYF.

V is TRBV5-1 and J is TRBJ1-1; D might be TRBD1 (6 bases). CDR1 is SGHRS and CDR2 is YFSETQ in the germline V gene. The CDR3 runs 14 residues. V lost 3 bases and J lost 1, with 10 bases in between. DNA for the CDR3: TGCGCCAGCAGCTCACAGGGCACGAACACTGAAGCTTTCTTT. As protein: CASSSQGTNTEAFF.

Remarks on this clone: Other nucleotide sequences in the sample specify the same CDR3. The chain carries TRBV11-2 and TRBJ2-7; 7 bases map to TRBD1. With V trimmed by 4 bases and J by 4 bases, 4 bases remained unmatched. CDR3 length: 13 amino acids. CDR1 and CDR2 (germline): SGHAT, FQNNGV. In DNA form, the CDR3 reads TGTGCCAGCAGCTCAGGGACAGTATACGAGCAGTACTTC. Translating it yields CASSSGTVYEQYF. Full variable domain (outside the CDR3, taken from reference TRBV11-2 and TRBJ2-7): EAGVAQSPRYKIIEKRQSVAFWCNPISGHATLYWYQQILGQGPKLLIQFQNNGVVDDSQLPKDRFSAERLKGVDSTLKIQPAKLEDSAVYLCASSSGTVYEQYFGPGTRLTVT.

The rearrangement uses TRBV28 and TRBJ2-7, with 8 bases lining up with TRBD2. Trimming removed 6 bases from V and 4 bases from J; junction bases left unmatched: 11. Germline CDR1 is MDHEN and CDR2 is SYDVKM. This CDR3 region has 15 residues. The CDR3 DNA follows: TGTGCCAGCAGCTCAACTAGCGGAGGGTCTTACGAGCAGTACTTC. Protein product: CASSSTSGGSYEQYF.

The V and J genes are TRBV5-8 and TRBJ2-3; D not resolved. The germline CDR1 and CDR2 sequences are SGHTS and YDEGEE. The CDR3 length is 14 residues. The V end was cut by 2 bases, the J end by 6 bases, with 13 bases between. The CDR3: CASSFRRPSDTQYF. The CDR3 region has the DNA TGTGCCAGCAGCTTCAGGAGACCATCCGATACGCAGTATTTT. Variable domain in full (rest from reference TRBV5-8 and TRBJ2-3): EAGVTQSPTHLIKTRGQQATLRCSPISGHTSVYWYQQALGLGLQFLLWYDEGEERNRGNFPPRFSGRQFPNYSSELNVNALELEDSALYLCASSFRRPSDTQYFGPGTRLTVL.

CDR3 in DNA: TGTGCCTGGAGTCCAGGGGGAAACCTGCAGTACTTC. Translating it yields CAWSPGGNLQYF. This chain connects TRBV30 to TRBJ2-7; the match to TRBD1 covers 7 bases. Germline trimming cut 2 bases from V and 9 bases from J; bases unmatched to any gene: 7. The V gene's germline CDR1 is GTSNPN and CDR2 SVGIG (reference sequence). This CDR3 comprises 12 residues.

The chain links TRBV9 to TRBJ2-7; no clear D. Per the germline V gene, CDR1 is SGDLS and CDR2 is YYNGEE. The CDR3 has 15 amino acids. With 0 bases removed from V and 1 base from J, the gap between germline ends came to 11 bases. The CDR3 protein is CASSVAAAPSYEQYF. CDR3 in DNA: TGTGCCAGCAGCGTAGCTGCGGCCCCGTCCTACGAGCAGTACTTC.

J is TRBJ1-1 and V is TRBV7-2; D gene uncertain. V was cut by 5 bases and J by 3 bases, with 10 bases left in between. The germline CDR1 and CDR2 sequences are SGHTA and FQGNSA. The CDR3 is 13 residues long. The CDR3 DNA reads TGTGCCAGCAGCCTCCTACCAGACACTGAAGCTTTCTTT. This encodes CASSLLPDTEAFF.

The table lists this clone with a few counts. CDR3 amino acids: CASSQSRGLMGTGGSGGYTF. The DNA of the CDR3 is TGCGCCAGCAGTCAATCGCGGGGTCTAATGGGGACAGGGGGTTCGGGGGGCTACACCTTC. The V gene is TRBV23-1, the J gene TRBJ1-2; 11 nucleotides line up with TRBD1. TRBV23-1 counts as an open reading frame of uncertain function. V was clipped by 0 bases and J by 8 bases; unmatched bases: 20. The CDR3 contains 20 residues.

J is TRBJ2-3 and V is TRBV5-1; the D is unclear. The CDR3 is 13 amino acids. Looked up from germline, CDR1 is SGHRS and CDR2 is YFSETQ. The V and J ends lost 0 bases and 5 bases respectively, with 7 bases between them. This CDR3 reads CASSLAAEDTQYF. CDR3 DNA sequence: TGCGCCAGCAGCTTGGCCGCGGAAGATACGCAGTATTTT.

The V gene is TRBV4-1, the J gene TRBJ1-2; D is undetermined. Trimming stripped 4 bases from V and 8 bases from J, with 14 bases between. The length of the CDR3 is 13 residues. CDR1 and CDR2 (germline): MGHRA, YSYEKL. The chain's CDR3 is CASSRWKGEGYTF. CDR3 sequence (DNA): TGCGCCAGCAGCCGATGGAAGGGAGAAGGCTACACCTTC.

The CDR3 DNA sequence: TGTGCCAGCAGTGAAAACAGCGGGGTGTCGGGTGAGCAGTTCTTC. Translated, it gives CASSENSGVSGEQFF. The chain recombines TRBV6-4 with TRBJ2-1; 7 nucleotides match TRBD2. The CDR3 has 15 amino acids. Germline CDR1 MRHNA, CDR2 SNTAGT. J was trimmed by 9 bases and V by 3 bases; bases with no gene match: 11.

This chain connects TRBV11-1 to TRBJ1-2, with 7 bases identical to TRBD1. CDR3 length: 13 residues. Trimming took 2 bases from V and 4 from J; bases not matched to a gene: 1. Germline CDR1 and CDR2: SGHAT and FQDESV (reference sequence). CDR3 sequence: CASSLPGGYGYTF. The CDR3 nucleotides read TGTGCCAGCAGCTTACCAGGGGGCTATGGCTACACCTTC.

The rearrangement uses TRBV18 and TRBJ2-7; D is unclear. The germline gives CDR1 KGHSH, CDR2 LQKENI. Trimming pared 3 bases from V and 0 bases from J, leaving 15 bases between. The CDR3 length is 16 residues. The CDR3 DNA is TGTGCCAGCTCACCGCGTGAAGGGCAAAGCTCCTACGAGCAGTACTTC. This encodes CASSPREGQSSYEQYF.

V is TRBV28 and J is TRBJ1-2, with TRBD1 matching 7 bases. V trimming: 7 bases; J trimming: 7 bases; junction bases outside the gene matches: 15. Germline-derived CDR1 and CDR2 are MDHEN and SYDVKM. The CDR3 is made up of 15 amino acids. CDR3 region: CASTSKPTGAGGYTF. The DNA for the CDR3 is TGTGCCAGCACCTCTAAACCTACAGGGGCGGGTGGCTACACCTTC.

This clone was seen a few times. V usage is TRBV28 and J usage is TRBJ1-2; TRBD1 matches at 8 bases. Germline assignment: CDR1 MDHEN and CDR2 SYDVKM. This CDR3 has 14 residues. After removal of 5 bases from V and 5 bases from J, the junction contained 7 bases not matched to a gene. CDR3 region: CASSNQGARYGYTF. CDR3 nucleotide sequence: TGTGCCAGCAGTAACCAGGGGGCGCGGTATGGCTACACCTTC.

The CDR3 loop is CASSPWRGSSYNSPLHF. The CDR3 DNA is TGTGCCAGTAGTCCCTGGAGGGGTAGCTCCTATAATTCACCCCTCCACTTT. The rearrangement uses TRBV19 and TRBJ1-6; the D gene is possibly TRBD1 (5 bases). The CDR3 is made up of 17 amino acids. Germline CDR1 is LNHDA and CDR2 is SQIVND (reference sequence). Trimming removed 5 bases from V and 0 bases from J, with 14 bases in between.

The CDR3 DNA is TGTGCCAGCAGTTTATCCGGGAGCTCCTACGAGCAGTACTTC. Translating gives CASSLSGSSYEQYF. The V gene is TRBV27, the J gene TRBJ2-7; possibly TRBD2 for D (6 bases). CDR1 and CDR2 (germline): MNHEY, SMNVEV (reference sequence). This CDR3 has 14 residues. The V end lost 0 bases, the J end lost 0 bases, and 6 bases lay between the germline ends.

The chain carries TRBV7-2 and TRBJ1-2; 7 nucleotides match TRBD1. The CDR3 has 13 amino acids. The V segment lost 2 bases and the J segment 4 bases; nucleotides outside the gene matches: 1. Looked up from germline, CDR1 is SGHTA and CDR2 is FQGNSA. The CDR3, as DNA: TGTGCCAGCAGCTTACCAGGGGGCTATGGCTACACCTTC. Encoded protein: CASSLPGGYGYTF.